The source of this T cell receptor beta chain is a study of identical twins. This clonotype was found a few times. The antigen is unknown. Template switching introduced a universal primer site, and the cDNA bore unique molecular identifiers. TCRdb itself ran the 5' RACE reads through MiXCR, one entry per CDR3 protein. The sample includes under 250,000 distinct CDR3 sequences, over 8% of them seen just once. Study-level findings and limits: Twin-shared out-of-frame alpha sequences were enriched for low generation probability. Clonotypes of the beta chain that were abundant in cord blood carried fewer insertions (memory repertoires showed none). Twin pairs had excess sharing that was weaker in beta out-of-frame sequences.

V lost 6 bases and J lost 2; bases outside the gene matches: 4. CDR3 size: 16 residues. In germline, CDR1 is ENHRY, CDR2 SYGVKD. The sequenced material came from memory (CD45RO+) T cells sorted from blood. This chain uses TRBV10-3 with TRBJ2-3; the match to TRBD2 covers 14 bases. The sequence derives from a young woman in good health. The CDR3 spells CAISEGLAGATDTQYF. The CDR3 bases are TGTGCCATCAGCGAGGGACTAGCGGGAGCCACAGATACGCAGTATTTT.